The source of this TCR beta chain is a study of OX40 agonist ivuxolimab in advanced cancers. Overall study: People who had prior anti-PD-1, anti-PD-L1 or anti-CTLA-4 therapy could take part, and approximately 44% had some.

This clone was detected once. Its antigen remains unknown. The assay was immunoSEQ multiplex PCR, and TCRdb's table has in-frame clones only and misses some. This table holds about 51,000 clones, roughly 86% found once. V lost 4 bases to trimming and J lost 0 bases; unmatched junction nucleotides: 0. This CDR3 spans 15 amino acids. Germline values: CDR1 SEHNR, CDR2 FQNEAQ (reference sequence). Study results and caveats: CD8+ T cells showed, on average, more clonal expansion than CD4+ cells. Individuals who were partial responders at 0.1-3.0 mg/kg had clonal expansion that ranked among the lowest.

This chain uses TRBV7-9 with TRBJ1-3; 10 nucleotides align to TRBD1. The sequence was collected from an adult with an advanced solid tumor such as melanoma, head and neck, liver or kidney cancer. The sample here was CD4+ or CD8+ T cells sorted from blood, taken in a trial of the OX40 agonist ivuxolimab. Written as DNA, the CDR3 is TGTGCCAGCAGCTGGGACAGGGGCTCTGGAAACACCATATATTTT. Its translation is CASSWDRGSGNTIYF.